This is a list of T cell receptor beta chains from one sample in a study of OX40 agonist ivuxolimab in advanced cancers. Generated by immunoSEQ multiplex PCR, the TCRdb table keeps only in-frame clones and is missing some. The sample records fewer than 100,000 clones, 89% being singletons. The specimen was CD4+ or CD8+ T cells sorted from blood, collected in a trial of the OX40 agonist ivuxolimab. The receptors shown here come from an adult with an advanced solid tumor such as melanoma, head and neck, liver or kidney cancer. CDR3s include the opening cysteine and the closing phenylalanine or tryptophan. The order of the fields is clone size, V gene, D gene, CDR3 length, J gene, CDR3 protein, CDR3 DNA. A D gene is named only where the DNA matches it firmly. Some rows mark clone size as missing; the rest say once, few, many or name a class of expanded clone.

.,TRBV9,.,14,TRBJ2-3,CASSVAALTDTQYF,TGTGCCAGCAGCGTAGCTGCCCTCACAGATACGCAGTATTTT
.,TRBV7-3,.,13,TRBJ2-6,CASSPAGANVLTF,TGTGCCAGCAGCCCCGCTGGGGCCAACGTCCTGACTTTC
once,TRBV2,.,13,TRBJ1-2,CASRGESPPGYTF,TGTGCCAGCAGGGGGGAAAGTCCCCCTGGCTACACCTTC
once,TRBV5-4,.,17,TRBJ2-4,CASSLAPLGGARNIQYF,TGTGCCAGCAGCTTGGCCCCACTTGGGGGCGCGCGAAACATTCAGTACTTC
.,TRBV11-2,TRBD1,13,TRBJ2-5,CASSWTGERAQYF,TGTGCCAGCAGCTGGACAGGGGAAAGGGCCCAGTACTTC
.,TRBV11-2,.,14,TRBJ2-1,CASSPMADRHEQFF,TGTGCCAGCAGCCCTATGGCAGACAGACATGAGCAGTTCTTC
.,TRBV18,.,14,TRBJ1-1,CASSPGQLNTEAFF,TGTGCCAGCTCACCAGGACAGTTAAACACTGAAGCTTTCTTT
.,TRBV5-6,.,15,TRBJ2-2,CASSFDTARAGELFF,TGTGCCAGCAGCTTCGACACAGCCCGAGCCGGGGAGCTGTTTTTT
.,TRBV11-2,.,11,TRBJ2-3,CASSQSTFQYF,TGTGCCAGCAGCCAATCGACCTTTCAGTATTTT
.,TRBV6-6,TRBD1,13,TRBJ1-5,CASTRQGEQPQHF,TGTGCCAGCACCCGACAGGGGGAACAGCCCCAGCATTTT
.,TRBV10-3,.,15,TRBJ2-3,CAISVQVWSTDTQYF,TGTGCCATCAGTGTTCAGGTCTGGAGCACAGATACGCAGTATTTT
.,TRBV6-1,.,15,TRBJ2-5,CASSELAGDRSAQYF,TGTGCCAGCAGTGAATTGGCAGGGGATCGGAGTGCCCAGTACTTC
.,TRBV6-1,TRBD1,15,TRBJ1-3,CASSEVGTAGNTIYF,TGTGCCAGCAGTGAAGTAGGGACAGCGGGAAACACCATATATTTT
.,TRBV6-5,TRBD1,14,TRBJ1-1,CASASTGRNTEAFF,TGTGCCAGCGCTTCGACAGGGCGGAACACTGAAGCTTTCTTT
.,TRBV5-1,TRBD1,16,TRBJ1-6,CASSGLTGGAGSPLHF,TGCGCCAGCAGCGGACTGACAGGGGGCGCGGGTTCACCCCTCCACTTT
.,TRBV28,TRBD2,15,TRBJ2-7,CASSDGTSGVYEQYF,TGTGCCAGCAGCGATGGGACTAGCGGGGTCTACGAGCAGTACTTC
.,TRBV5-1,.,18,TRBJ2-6,CASSFDRDALSGANVLTF,TGCGCCAGCAGCTTCGACAGAGACGCACTCTCTGGGGCCAACGTCCTGACTTTC
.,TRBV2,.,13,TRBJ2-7,CASSVGFSYEQYF,TGTGCCAGCAGTGTCGGGTTTTCCTACGAGCAGTACTTC
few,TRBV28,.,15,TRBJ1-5,CASSREDTSLQPQHF,TGTGCCAGCAGCCGGGAGGACACTTCATTACAGCCCCAGCATTTT
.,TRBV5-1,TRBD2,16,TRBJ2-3,CASSLRRTSKEDTQYF,TGCGCCAGCAGCTTGCGACGGACTAGCAAGGAAGATACGCAGTATTTT
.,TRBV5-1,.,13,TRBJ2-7,CASSRRDAYEQYF,TGCGCCAGCAGCCGCCGGGACGCCTACGAGCAGTACTTC
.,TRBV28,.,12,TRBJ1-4,CASSLTNEKLFF,TGTGCCAGCAGTTTGACCAATGAAAAACTGTTTTTT
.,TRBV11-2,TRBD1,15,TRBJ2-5,CASSRGTGGEETQYF,TGTGCCAGCAGCCGCGGGACAGGGGGGGAAGAGACCCAGTACTTC
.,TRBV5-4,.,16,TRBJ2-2,CASSLDRDPITGELFF,TGTGCCAGCAGCTTGGATAGGGACCCTATCACCGGGGAGCTGTTTTTT
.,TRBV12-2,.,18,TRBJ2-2,CASRPLGLAGVDTGELFF,TGTGCAAGTCGCCCCCTGGGACTAGCGGGAGTAGACACCGGGGAGCTGTTTTTT
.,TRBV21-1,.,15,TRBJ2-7,CASSPNVGAADGQYF,TGTGCCAGCAGCCCCAATGTGGGGGCGGCCGACGGGCAGTACTTC
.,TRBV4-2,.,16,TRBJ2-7,CASSPNAGARSYEQYF,TGTGCCAGCAGCCCCAATGCAGGGGCTAGGTCCTACGAGCAGTACTTC
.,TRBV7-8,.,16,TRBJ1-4,CASSLGRGSFNEKLFF,TGTGCCAGCAGCTTAGGACGGGGGAGCTTTAATGAAAAACTGTTTTTT
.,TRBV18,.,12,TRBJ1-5,CASSIPGQPQHF,TGTGCCAGCTCAATCCCTGGTCAGCCCCAGCATTTT
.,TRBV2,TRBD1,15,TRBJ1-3,CASTVDRGTGNTIYF,TGTGCCAGCACCGTAGACAGGGGCACTGGAAACACCATATATTTT
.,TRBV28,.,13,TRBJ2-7,CASSSDYSYEQYF,TGTGCCAGCAGTTCAGACTATTCCTACGAGCAGTACTTC
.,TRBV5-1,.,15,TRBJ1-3,CASSLTGRDRNTIYF,TGCGCCAGCAGCTTGACTGGAAGGGATCGAAACACCATATATTTT
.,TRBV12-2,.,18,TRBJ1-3,CASRIIGDSQSSGNTIYF,TGTGCAAGTCGCATAATAGGGGACAGTCAGAGCTCTGGAAACACCATATATTTT
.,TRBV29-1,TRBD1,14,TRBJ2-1,CSPGQGSSYNEQFF,TGCAGCCCTGGACAGGGGAGCTCCTACAATGAGCAGTTCTTC
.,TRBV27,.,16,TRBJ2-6,CASSLAPDSGANVLTF,TGTGCCAGCAGTTTAGCGCCGGACTCTGGGGCCAACGTCCTGACTTTC
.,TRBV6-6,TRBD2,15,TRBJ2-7,CASIAPGRGAYEQYF,TGTGCCAGCATCGCCCCGGGACGGGGGGCCTACGAGCAGTACTTC
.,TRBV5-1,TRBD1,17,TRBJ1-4,CASSWGTGGTTNEKLFF,TGCGCCAGCAGCTGGGGGACAGGGGGCACAACTAATGAAAAACTGTTTTTT
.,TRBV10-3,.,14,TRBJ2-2,CAISESTDAGELFF,TGTGCCATCAGTGAGTCGACAGACGCCGGGGAGCTGTTTTTT
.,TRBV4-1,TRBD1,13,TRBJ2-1,CASSQGTGGEQFF,TGCGCCAGCAGCCAAGGCACAGGGGGTGAGCAGTTCTTC
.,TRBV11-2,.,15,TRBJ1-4,CASSLGGGVGEKLFF,TGTGCCAGCAGCTTAGGGGGCGGAGTTGGTGAAAAACTGTTTTTT
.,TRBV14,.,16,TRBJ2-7,CASSQGPQGTSYEQYF,TGTGCCAGCAGCCAGGGGCCTCAGGGGACGAGCTACGAGCAGTACTTC
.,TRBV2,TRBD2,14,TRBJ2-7,CASLPGLGPYEQYF,TGTGCCAGCCTGCCGGGACTAGGACCCTACGAGCAGTACTTC